This is a list of T cell receptor beta chains from one sample in a study of OX40 agonist ivuxolimab in advanced cancers. The protocol was immunoSEQ multiplex PCR, while the TCRdb copy is restricted to in-frame clones and leaves out a portion. The sample shows fewer than 45,000 clones, roughly 82% of them seen only once. The material was CD4+ or CD8+ T cells sorted from blood, obtained in a trial of the OX40 agonist ivuxolimab. These receptors were taken from an adult with an advanced solid tumor such as melanoma, head and neck, liver or kidney cancer. Each CDR3 is given with its conserved first and last residue. Fields, in order: J gene, V gene, D gene, CDR3 protein. D genes are given only for firm matches.

>TRBJ2-7|TRBV4-2|NA
CASSQDGASAYEQYF
>TRBJ2-5|TRBV18|NA
CASSPGLGETQYF
>TRBJ1-2|TRBV29-1|NA
CSVMRGEDGYTF
>TRBJ2-1|TRBV5-1|NA
CASSLDGVLSYNEQFF
>TRBJ1-5|TRBV5-4|NA
CASSLGAESNQPQHF
>TRBJ2-1|TRBV11-2|TRBD1
CASIYTGGNEQFF
>TRBJ2-7|TRBV27|TRBD1
CASSFLQGAYEQYF
>TRBJ1-5|TRBV6-5|NA
CASRHGQREKPQHF
>TRBJ1-6|TRBV19|NA
CASSIDGGSSSPLHF
>TRBJ1-6|TRBV19|NA
CASSMMQVNSPLHF
>TRBJ2-3|TRBV7-2|TRBD2
CASSLGTSGGARTDTQYF
>TRBJ1-3|TRBV11-2|NA
CASSLRVWGRPNSGNTIYF
>TRBJ1-5|TRBV6-6|NA
CAISEGRINQPQHF
>TRBJ2-3|TRBV11-2|TRBD2
CASNLAGGPTDTQYF
>TRBJ2-7|TRBV15|NA
CATSRGGGTESAGQYF
>TRBJ2-3|TRBV11-3|TRBD1
CASSKLSGTDPTDTQYF
>TRBJ2-1|TRBV14|NA
CASSQVMEGEQFF
>TRBJ1-1|TRBV10-2|NA
CASSVRTEEAFF
>TRBJ2-1|TRBV30|TRBD2
CACQTSAYYNEQFF
>TRBJ2-7|TRBV5-6|TRBD1
CASSIPTGAGEQYF
>TRBJ1-2|TRBV11-2|TRBD1
CASSSLRGDSHGYTF
>TRBJ1-6|TRBV18|TRBD1
CASSPATGTGLEAPLHF
>TRBJ1-1|TRBV7-9|NA
CASSSLGTEAFF
>TRBJ2-3|TRBV29-1|TRBD1
CSASGGSTDTQYF
>TRBJ2-7|TRBV10-3|TRBD1
CAIRTGGGYEQYF
>TRBJ2-4|TRBV11-2|TRBD2
CASSARGGKVAKNIQYF
>TRBJ2-7|TRBV2|NA
CAGAYQLYEQYF
>TRBJ2-3|TRBV11-2|TRBD2
CASSSRGGSFTDTQYF
>TRBJ2-7|TRBV9|TRBD1
CASSTRQGNLYEQYF
>TRBJ1-3|TRBV10-1|NA
CASSESRGRNTIYF
>TRBJ2-3|TRBV19|NA
CASSRKAPDTQYF
>TRBJ2-3|TRBV9|TRBD1
CASSWDSNTDTQYF
>TRBJ2-5|TRBV6-1|NA
CASRLHRAQETQYF
>TRBJ2-7|TRBV2|NA
CASRGGSYEQYF
>TRBJ2-7|TRBV7-9|TRBD1
CASSLKGGQGLYEQYF
>TRBJ2-3|TRBV14|NA
CASTPQNVGTDTQYF
>TRBJ2-2|TRBV2|NA
CASKGGISTGELFF
>TRBJ2-3|TRBV7-2|NA
CASSLEATATDTQYF
>TRBJ2-4|TRBV7-2|NA
CASGLAAAKNIQYF
>TRBJ2-1|TRBV6-5|NA
CASSRLGNNEQFF
>TRBJ1-2|TRBV6-1|TRBD1
CASSGGQGVSGYTF
>TRBJ1-1|TRBV4-2|TRBD1
CASSQNRGISEAFF